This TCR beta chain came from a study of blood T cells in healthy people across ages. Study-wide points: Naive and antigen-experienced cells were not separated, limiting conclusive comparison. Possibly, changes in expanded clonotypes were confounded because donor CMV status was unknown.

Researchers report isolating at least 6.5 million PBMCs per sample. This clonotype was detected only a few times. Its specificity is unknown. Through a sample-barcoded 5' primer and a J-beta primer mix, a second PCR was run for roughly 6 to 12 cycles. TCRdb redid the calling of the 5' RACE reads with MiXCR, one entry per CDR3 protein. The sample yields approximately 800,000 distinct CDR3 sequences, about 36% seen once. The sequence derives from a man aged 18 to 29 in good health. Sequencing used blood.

CDR3 sequence reads: CASSVLGGRTEAFF. The DNA of the CDR3 is TGTGCCAGCAGCGTCTTGGGGGGGAGAACTGAAGCTTTCTTT. The chain couples TRBV7-2 to TRBJ1-1, with a weak D call TRBD1 (5 bases). The CDR3 is 14 residues long. Germline CDR1 reads SGHTA; CDR2 reads FQGNSA. The V gene lost 5 bases and the J gene lost 5 bases, with 15 bases spanning the gap.